A single sample is the source of the 22 T cell receptor beta chains below, sequenced in a study of T-cell reconstitution after alpha-beta-depleted transplantation in children. The library targeted TCRbeta and was prepared with unique molecular identifiers. TCRdb reprocessed the PCR reads with MiXCR, giving one entry per CDR3 protein. The sample consists of about 170,000 distinct CDR3 sequences, more than 9.5% of them appearing once. This specimen consisted of PBMCs, obtained before TCRalphabeta/CD19-depleted stem cell transplant. Receptor source: a boy aged 2 to 9 with acute myeloid leukemia, due to receive a stem cell transplant.

This clonotype was found a few times. The chain joins TRBV7-3 to TRBJ2-7; unclear D gene. CDR3 size: 16 residues. Between the trimmed V and J ends, which lost 0 bases and 4 bases, there was a span of 16 bases. The germline V gene has CDR1 SGHTA and CDR2 FQGTGA. The DNA of the CDR3 is TGTGCCAGCAGCTTAACTGGACCTTATCCACCGTACGAGCAGTACTTC. This codes for CASSLTGPYPPYEQYF.

As regards this clonotype: This may arise from a read error, as a much more abundant clone is one base away. The chain has TRBV7-2 and TRBJ2-3; TRBD1 agrees at 9 bases. V was clipped by 5 bases and J by 7 bases; unmatched bases: 10. CDR1 SGHTA and CDR2 FQGNSA come from the germline V gene. This CDR3 comprises 15 residues. CDR3 nucleotides: TGTGCCAGCAGCCCCGGGACAGGGTGGACACATACGCAGTATTTT. This gives the protein CASSPGTGWTHTQYF.

This clonotype showed up many times. The chain carries TRBV5-5 and TRBJ2-2, with D hard to call. The CDR3 has 16 residues. V was trimmed by 4 bases and J by 0 bases, leaving 13 bases between them. CDR1 is SGHKS, CDR2 YYEKEE, per germline (reference sequence). The CDR3 protein is CASSHRVGSNTGELFF. The CDR3 nucleotides read TGTGCCAGCAGCCACCGTGTGGGGTCGAACACCGGGGAGCTGTTTTTT.

This clonotype was detected ten times or more. The chain carries TRBV7-9 and TRBJ2-2, with 8 bases that match TRBD1. Germline CDR1 SEHNR, CDR2 FQNEAQ (reference sequence). This CDR3 comprises 16 residues. With 1 base clipped from V and 4 bases from J, the junction kept 5 bases outside the gene matches. The CDR3 here is CASSLEDRVSTGELFF. CDR3 nucleotide sequence: TGTGCCAGCAGCTTAGAGGACAGGGTCAGCACCGGGGAGCTGTTTTTT.

This clonotype was observed a handful of times. The V and J genes are TRBV28 and TRBJ2-7, with TRBD1 as a possible D gene (6 bases). Between the trimmed V and J ends, which lost 3 bases and 2 bases, there was a span of 17 bases. From germline, CDR1 is MDHEN and CDR2 SYDVKM. This CDR3 region has 16 residues. CDR3 sequence (DNA): TGTGCCAGCAGTTTTAGAAGGGACAAGGGGACCTACGAGCAGTACTTC. It specifies CASSFRRDKGTYEQYF.

Many counts were recorded for this clonotype. The J gene is TRBJ2-7, the V gene TRBV27, with a possible D match to TRBD2 (5 bases). Trimming left V 1 base short and J 4 bases short, with 14 bases between. CDR3 length: 15 residues. Germline loops: CDR1 MNHEY, CDR2 SMNVEV (reference sequence). This chain's CDR3 is CASSLYWRAYYEQYF. As DNA, the CDR3 is TGTGCCAGCAGTTTATATTGGCGGGCCTATTACGAGCAGTACTTC.

This clonotype was recorded at least ten times. V usage is TRBV28 and J usage is TRBJ2-3; tentatively, D is TRBD1 or TRBD2 (5 bases each). The CDR3 runs 16 residues. The ends were cut back, 5 bases at V and 1 base at J, with 16 bases in the middle. Germline assignment: CDR1 MDHEN and CDR2 SYDVKM. CDR3 nucleotides: TGTGCCAGCAGTGCCCACATCCGAGGGGGCACAGATACGCAGTATTTT. Its protein is CASSAHIRGGTDTQYF.

This clonotype was seen ten or more times. The chain is built from TRBV12-3 or TRBV12-4 and TRBJ2-5; D might be TRBD2 (5 bases). The ends were cut back, 7 bases at V and 4 bases at J, with 19 bases in the middle. There are 15 residues in the CDR3. CDR3 sequence: CASNLAGQHSETQYF. The DNA for the CDR3 is TGTGCCAGCAACCTGGCGGGCCAGCATTCAGAGACCCAGTACTTC.

This clonotype occurred many times. J is TRBJ2-1 and V is TRBV28; 7 bases agree with TRBD2. Germline CDR1 reads MDHEN; CDR2 reads SYDVKM. CDR3 size: 20 residues. V was pared by 3 bases and J by 1 base, with 18 bases of the junction left unmatched. The CDR3 DNA sequence: TGTGCCAGCAGTTTTTACGGGCGGGAGCCCCGTCTAGGGTCCTACAATGAGCAGTTCTTC. It yields the protein CASSFYGREPRLGSYNEQFF.

The J gene is TRBJ1-5, the V gene TRBV7-2; D call uncertain. Germline CDR1 SGHTA, CDR2 FQGNSA. V was cut by 5 bases and J by 4 bases, with 12 bases left in between. The CDR3 is 14 amino acids. The CDR3 DNA reads as TGTGCCAGCAGCCGCAAGACCTCAAATCAGCCCCAGCATTTT. Its protein product is CASSRKTSNQPQHF.

This clonotype appeared many times. This sequence joins TRBV27 and TRBJ1-6, with D possibly TRBD1 on 6 matching bases. The V gene's germline CDR1 is MNHEY and CDR2 SMNVEV (reference sequence). V was pared by 2 bases and J by 6 bases, with 11 bases between. The CDR3 extends over 15 amino acids. CDR3 bases: TGTGCCAGCAGTTTAATGGGGGGCGGTAATTCACCCCTCCACTTT. It translates to CASSLMGGGNSPLHF.

Ten or more counts support this clonotype. This chain uses TRBV7-9 with TRBJ1-2; D not certain. The germline gives CDR1 SEHNR, CDR2 FQNEAQ (reference sequence). This CDR3 is built from 15 residues. The V end lost 2 bases, the J end lost 2 bases, and 12 bases lay between the germline ends. The CDR3: CASSLSGRENYGYTF. CDR3 nucleotides: TGTGCCAGCAGCTTATCGGGAAGAGAAAACTATGGCTACACCTTC.

Points on this clonotype: A read error is possible here, since a much larger clone lies one base away. The chain is built from TRBV28 and TRBJ1-2; D perhaps matches TRBD1 (5 bases). Germline loops: CDR1 MDHEN, CDR2 SYDVKM. The CDR3 has 12 residues. CDR3 amino acids: CASSFRGYGDTF. The CDR3, as DNA: TGTGCCAGCAGTTTCCGGGGCTATGGCGACACCTTC.

This clonotype was seen repeatedly, ten times or more. V and J are TRBV10-2 and TRBJ2-1, with TRBD1 matching over 7 bases. Germline CDR1 WSHSY, CDR2 SAAADI. CDR3 length: 13 amino acids. After removal of 6 bases from V and 7 bases from J, the junction contained 6 bases not matched to a gene. As DNA, the CDR3 is TGCGCCAGCAGACAGGGGCTCCTTAATGAGCAGTTCTTC. The encoded protein is CASRQGLLNEQFF.

This clonotype was observed many times. The chain couples TRBV5-1 to TRBJ1-6; no firm D call. The CDR3 is made up of 15 amino acids. Germline V gene lookup returns CDR1 SGHRS and CDR2 YFSETQ. Deletions cut 4 bases from V and 2 bases from J, with 10 bases between. The CDR3 loop is CASSERHPYNSPLHF. As DNA, the CDR3 is TGCGCCAGCAGCGAAAGACACCCCTATAATTCACCCCTCCACTTT.

The chain uses TRBV12-3 or TRBV12-4 and TRBJ2-3; TRBD1 might be the D (6 bases). The CDR3 is 15 amino acids. Trimming removed 3 bases from V and 2 bases from J, with 12 bases in between. The CDR3: CASSLRWGLTDTQYF. The CDR3 nucleotides are TGTGCCAGCAGTTTGAGGTGGGGGCTCACAGATACGCAGTATTTT.

This clonotype was found many times. The rearrangement links TRBV11-2 to TRBJ2-1; 11 bases are shared with TRBD1. Germline trimming cut 1 base from V and 4 bases from J; bases unmatched to any gene: 3. This CDR3 is 16 amino acids long. CDR1 and CDR2 (germline): SGHAT, FQNNGV. The CDR3 nucleotides are TGTGCCAGCAGCTTAGGGAGGGACAGGGGGTACAATGAGCAGTTCTTC. Residues: CASSLGRDRGYNEQFF.

This clonotype was found many times. The chain employs TRBV20-1 and TRBJ2-7, with 7 bases identical to TRBD2. CDR3 length equals 14 residues. From germline, CDR1 is DFQATT and CDR2 SNEGSKA (reference sequence). Germline trimming cut 3 bases from V and 2 bases from J; bases unmatched to any gene: 7. This chain's CDR3 is CSARSSGDTYEQYF. The CDR3 coding sequence is TGCAGTGCTAGGTCTAGCGGAGATACCTACGAGCAGTACTTC.

This clonotype has at least ten counts. One end of the junction does not line up with germline, which may come from a read error. The J gene is TRBJ2-2, the V gene TRBV5-1, with D unclear. Germline V lookup: CDR1 SGHRS, CDR2 YFSETQ. This CDR3 comprises 12 residues. The CDR3 region is CASSSNTGELFF. The DNA of the CDR3 is TGTGCCAGCAGCTCGAACACCGGGGAGCTGTTTTTT.

This clonotype was picked up many times. The rearrangement uses TRBV5-6 and TRBJ2-1, with 12 bases matching TRBD2. Trimming took 4 bases from V and 4 from J; bases not matched to a gene: 18. The CDR3 contains 20 residues. The germline gives CDR1 SGHDT, CDR2 YYEEEE. CDR3 loop: CASSGMTSGRSGTIYNEQFF. The CDR3 nucleotides read TGTGCCAGCAGCGGTATGACTAGCGGGAGAAGTGGGACTATTTACAATGAGCAGTTCTTC. Together with reference TRBV5-6 and TRBJ2-1, the CDR3 gives the full variable domain: DAGVTQSPTHLIKTRGQQVTLRCSPKSGHDTVSWYQQALGQGPQFIFQYYEEEERQRGNFPDRFSGHQFPNYSSELNVNALLLGDSALYLCASSGMTSGRSGTIYNEQFFGPGTRLTVL.

This clonotype came up many times. This rearrangement joins TRBV3-1 to TRBJ1-2; D uncertain. This CDR3 comprises 12 residues. Between the trimmed V and J ends, which lost 1 base and 4 bases, there was a span of 4 bases. The germline gives CDR1 LGHDT, CDR2 YNNKEL (reference sequence). The CDR3 region is CASSQGTYGYTF. In DNA, the CDR3 is TGTGCCAGCAGCCAAGGGACCTATGGCTACACCTTC. Together with reference TRBV3-1 and TRBJ1-2, the CDR3 gives the full variable domain: DTAVSQTPKYLVTQMGNDKSIKCEQNLGHDTMYWYKQDSKKFLKIMFSYNNKELIINETVPNRFSPKSPDKAHLNLHINSLELGDSAVYFCASSQGTYGYTFGSGTRLTVV.

This clonotype was seen at least ten times. The chain recombines TRBV7-2 with TRBJ2-3; D might be TRBD1 or TRBD2, each matching 5 bases. The CDR3 extends over 16 amino acids. V shed 4 bases and J shed 2 bases, with 16 bases lying between them. The V gene's germline CDR1 is SGHTA and CDR2 FQGNSA. CDR3 sequence: CASSSRRDLNTDTQYF. In DNA form, the CDR3 reads TGTGCCAGCAGCTCCCGCCGGGACCTAAACACAGATACGCAGTATTTT.